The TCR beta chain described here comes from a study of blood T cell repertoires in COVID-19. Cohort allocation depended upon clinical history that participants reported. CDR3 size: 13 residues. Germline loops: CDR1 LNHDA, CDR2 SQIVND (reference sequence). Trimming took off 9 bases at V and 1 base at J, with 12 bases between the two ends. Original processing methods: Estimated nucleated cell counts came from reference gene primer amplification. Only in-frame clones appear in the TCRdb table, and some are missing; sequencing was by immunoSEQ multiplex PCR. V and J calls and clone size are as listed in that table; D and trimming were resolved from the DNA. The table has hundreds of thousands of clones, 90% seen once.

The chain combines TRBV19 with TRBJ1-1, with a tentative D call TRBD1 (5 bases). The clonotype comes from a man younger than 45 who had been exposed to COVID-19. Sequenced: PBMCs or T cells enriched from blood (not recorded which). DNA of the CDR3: TGTGCCAGCTCCAGGGCGACGAACACTGAAGCTTTCTTT. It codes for CASSRATNTEAFF. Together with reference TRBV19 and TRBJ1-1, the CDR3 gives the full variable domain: DGGITQSPKYLFRKEGQNVTLSCEQNLNHDAMYWYRQDPGQGLRLIYYSQIVNDFQKGDIAEGYSVSREKKESFPLTVTSAQKNPTAFYLCASSRATNTEAFFGQGTRLTVV.